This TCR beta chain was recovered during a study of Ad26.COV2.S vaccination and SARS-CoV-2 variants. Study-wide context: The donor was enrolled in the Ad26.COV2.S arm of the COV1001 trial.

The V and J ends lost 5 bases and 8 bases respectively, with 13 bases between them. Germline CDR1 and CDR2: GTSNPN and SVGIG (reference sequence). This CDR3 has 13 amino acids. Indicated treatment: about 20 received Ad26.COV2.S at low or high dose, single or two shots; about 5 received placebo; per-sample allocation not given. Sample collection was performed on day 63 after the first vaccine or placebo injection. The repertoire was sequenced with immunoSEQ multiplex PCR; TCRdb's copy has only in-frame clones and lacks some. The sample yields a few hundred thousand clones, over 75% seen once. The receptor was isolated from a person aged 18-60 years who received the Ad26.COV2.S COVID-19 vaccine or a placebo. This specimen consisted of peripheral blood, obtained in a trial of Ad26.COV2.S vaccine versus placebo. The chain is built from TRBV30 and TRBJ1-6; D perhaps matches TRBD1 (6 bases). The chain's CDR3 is CAWVGQNYSPLHF. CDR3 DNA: TGTGCCTGGGTAGGACAGAACTATTCACCCCTCCACTTT.